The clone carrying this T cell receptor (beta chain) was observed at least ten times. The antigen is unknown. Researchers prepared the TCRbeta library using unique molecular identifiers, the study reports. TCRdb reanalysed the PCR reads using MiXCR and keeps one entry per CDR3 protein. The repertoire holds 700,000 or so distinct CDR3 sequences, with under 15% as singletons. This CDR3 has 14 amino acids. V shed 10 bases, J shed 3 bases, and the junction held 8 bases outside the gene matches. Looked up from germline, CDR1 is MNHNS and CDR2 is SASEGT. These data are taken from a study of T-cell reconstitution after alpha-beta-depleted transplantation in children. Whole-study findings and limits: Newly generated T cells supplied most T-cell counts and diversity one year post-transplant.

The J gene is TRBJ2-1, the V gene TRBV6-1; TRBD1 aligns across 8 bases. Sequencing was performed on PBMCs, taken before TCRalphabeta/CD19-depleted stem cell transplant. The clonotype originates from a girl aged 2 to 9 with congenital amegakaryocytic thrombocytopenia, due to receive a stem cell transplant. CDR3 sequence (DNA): TGTGCCATCCCGGAGGACAGGGACTACAATGAGCAGTTCTTC. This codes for CAIPEDRDYNEQFF.